This T cell receptor (beta chain) was sequenced during a study of blood T cell repertoires in COVID-19. On the study more broadly: T cells, B-cell-depleted T cells, or PBMCs supplied cDNA or gDNA.

The CDR3 has 14 residues. V dropped 6 bases and J dropped 8; count of bases not matched to a gene: 14. Germline values: CDR1 SQVTM, CDR2 ANQGSEA. This table comes from immunoSEQ multiplex PCR, and its TCRdb copy is limited to in-frame clones, with some not included. The sample comprises more than 80,000 clones, around 80% of which are singletons, and 14% to 15% rests with the top ten. The material sequenced was peripheral blood. The chain is built from TRBV29-1 and TRBJ1-2, with 8 bases lining up with TRBD1. The TCR originated in a woman between 55 and 75 years old with acute or convalescent COVID-19. In nucleotides, the CDR3 is TGCAGCGTGGGTGGACAGGGCCCGTTATGGGGCTACACCTTC. It encodes CSVGGQGPLWGYTF.